This T cell receptor beta chain comes out of a study of cytomegalovirus exposure and HLA in healthy donors. About the research overall: A prior analysis found 100 million to 140 million unique TCR beta sequences from 150 million to 200 million T cells.

Worth noting for this clone: Its antigen is unknown.

The PCR ran on 60 Vbeta and 13 Jbeta primers. Clones were sequenced by immunoSEQ multiplex PCR, and TCRdb holds only the in-frame ones, with some missing. The sample contains around 180,000 clones, about 73% of which appear only once. Findings of the study overall: The classifier, whose performance was assessed in both the original and validation cohorts, reportedly diagnosed cytomegalovirus status with high specificity and sensitivity. In vitro work confirmed that three CMV-associated chains recognize CMV antigens.

CDR1 and CDR2 from the germline V gene are SGHAT and FQNNGV. The CDR3 sequence is 13 residues long. V trimming: 5 bases; J trimming: 4 bases; junction bases outside the gene matches: 4. This TCR came from a woman in her fifties or sixties in good health and CMV-seropositive. What was sequenced was PBMCs. The gene calls are TRBV11-2 and TRBJ2-5; 7 positions match TRBD2. DNA of the CDR3: TGTGCCAGCAGCCCGTGGGGGGGAGAGACCCAGTACTTC. It is translated as CASSPWGGETQYF.